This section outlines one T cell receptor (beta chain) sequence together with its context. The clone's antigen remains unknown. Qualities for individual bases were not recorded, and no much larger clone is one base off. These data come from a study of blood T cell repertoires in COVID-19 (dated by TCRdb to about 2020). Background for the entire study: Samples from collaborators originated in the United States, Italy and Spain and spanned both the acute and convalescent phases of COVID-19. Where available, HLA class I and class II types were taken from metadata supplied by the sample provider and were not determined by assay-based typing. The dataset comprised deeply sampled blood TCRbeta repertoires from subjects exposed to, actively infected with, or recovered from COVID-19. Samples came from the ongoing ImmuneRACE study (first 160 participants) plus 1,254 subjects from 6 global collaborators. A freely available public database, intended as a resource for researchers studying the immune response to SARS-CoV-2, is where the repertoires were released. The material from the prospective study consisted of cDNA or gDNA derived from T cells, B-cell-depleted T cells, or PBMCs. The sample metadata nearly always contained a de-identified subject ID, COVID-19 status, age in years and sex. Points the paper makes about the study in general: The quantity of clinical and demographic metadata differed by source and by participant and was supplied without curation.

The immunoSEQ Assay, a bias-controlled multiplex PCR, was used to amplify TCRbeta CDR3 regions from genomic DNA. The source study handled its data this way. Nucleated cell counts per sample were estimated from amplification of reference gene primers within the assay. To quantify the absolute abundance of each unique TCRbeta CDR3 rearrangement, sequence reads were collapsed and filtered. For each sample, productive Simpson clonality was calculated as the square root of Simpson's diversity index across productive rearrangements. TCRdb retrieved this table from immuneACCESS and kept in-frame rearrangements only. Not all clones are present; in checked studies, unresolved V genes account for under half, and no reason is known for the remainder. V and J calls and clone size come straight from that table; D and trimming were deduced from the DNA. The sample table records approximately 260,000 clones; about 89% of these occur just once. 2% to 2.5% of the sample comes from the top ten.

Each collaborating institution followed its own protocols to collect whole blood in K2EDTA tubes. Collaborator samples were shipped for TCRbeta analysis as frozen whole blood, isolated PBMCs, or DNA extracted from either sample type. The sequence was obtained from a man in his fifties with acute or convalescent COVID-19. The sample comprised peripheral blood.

CDR3 reads: CASSLSRGRPDTQYF. The nucleotide sequence reads TGTGCCAGCAGCTTATCAAGGGGGCGCCCAGATACGCAGTATTTT. Here the chain combines TRBV7-9 and TRBJ2-3, and 7 bases in between align with TRBD1. There are 15 amino acids in the CDR3, from cysteine to phenylalanine inclusive. Here the CDR3 DNA is all that survives: 45 bases in frame from base 1. CDR1 and CDR2 are drawn from the germline V gene (reference sequence): SEHNR, FQNEAQ. Trimming leaves V shorter by 2 bases and J shorter by 4 bases, with the junction holding 6 bases beyond the gene matches.